This T cell receptor (beta chain) was identified in a study of CD8 T cells in ankylosing spondylitis. It was by quantitative 5'-RACE with molecular barcodes that TCR beta libraries were made. Via MiXCR, TCRdb re-called the 5' RACE reads, giving one row per CDR3 protein. The data contain approximately 260,000 distinct CDR3 sequences, 18% of them seen just once; the ten biggest clones take up around 32%. The J segment lost 0 bases and the V segment lost 1 base, leaving 1 base of the junction unmatched. The CDR3 covers 16 residues. This TCR derives from a male donor with ankylosing spondylitis or in good health (not recorded which). Sequencing was carried out using blood, either unsorted or a sorted T cell fraction (not recorded which). This chain joins TRBV12-3 or TRBV12-4 and TRBJ1-5; 9 nucleotides line up with TRBD1. In DNA, the CDR3 is TGTGCCAGCAGTTTAGGGACAGGGGCTAGCAATCAGCCCCAGCATTTT. Protein product: CASSLGTGASNQPQHF.